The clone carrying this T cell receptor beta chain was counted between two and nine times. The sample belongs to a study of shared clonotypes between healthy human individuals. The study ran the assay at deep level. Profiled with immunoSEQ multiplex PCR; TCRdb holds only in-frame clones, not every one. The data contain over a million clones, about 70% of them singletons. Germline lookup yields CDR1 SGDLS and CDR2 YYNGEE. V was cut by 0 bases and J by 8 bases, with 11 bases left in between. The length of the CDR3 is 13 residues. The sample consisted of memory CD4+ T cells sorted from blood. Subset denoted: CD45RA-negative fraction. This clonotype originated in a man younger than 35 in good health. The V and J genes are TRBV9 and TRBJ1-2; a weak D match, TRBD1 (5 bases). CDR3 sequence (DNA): TGTGCCAGCAGCGTAGACAGGTCAGACGGCTACACCTTC. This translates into CASSVDRSDGYTF.